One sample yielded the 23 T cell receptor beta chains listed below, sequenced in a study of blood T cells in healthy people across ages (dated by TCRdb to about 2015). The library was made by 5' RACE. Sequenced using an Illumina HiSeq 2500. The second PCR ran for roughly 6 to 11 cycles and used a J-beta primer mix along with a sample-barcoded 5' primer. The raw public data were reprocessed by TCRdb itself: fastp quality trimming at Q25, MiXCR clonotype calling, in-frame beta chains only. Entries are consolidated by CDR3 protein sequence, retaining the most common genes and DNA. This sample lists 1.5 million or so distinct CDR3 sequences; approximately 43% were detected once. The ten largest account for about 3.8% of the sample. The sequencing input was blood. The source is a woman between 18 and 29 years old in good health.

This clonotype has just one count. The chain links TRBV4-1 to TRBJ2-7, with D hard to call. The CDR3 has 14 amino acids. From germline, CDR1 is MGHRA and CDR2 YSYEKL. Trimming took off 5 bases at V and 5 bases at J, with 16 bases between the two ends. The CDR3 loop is CASSRDRLGHEQYF. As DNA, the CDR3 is TGCGCCAGCAGCAGAGACCGGCTCGGCCACGAGCAGTACTTC.

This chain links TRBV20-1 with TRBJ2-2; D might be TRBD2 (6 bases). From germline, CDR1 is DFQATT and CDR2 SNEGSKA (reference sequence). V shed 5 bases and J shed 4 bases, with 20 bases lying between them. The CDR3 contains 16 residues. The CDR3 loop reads CSARSGILAGTGELFF. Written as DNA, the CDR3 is TGCAGTGCTCGATCCGGGATACTAGCAGGCACCGGGGAGCTGTTTTTT.

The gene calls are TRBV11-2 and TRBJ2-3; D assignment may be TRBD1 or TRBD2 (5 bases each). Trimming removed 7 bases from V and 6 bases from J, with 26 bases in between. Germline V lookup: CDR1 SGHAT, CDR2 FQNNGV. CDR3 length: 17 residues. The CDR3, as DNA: TGTGCCAGCACTCTAAAAGGGGTAGCGAGGCGTCTTGATACGCAGTATTTT. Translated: CASTLKGVARRLDTQYF. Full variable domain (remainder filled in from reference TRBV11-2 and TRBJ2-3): EAGVAQSPRYKIIEKRQSVAFWCNPISGHATLYWYQQILGQGPKLLIQFQNNGVVDDSQLPKDRFSAERLKGVDSTLKIQPAKLEDSAVYLCASTLKGVARRLDTQYFGPGTRLTVL.

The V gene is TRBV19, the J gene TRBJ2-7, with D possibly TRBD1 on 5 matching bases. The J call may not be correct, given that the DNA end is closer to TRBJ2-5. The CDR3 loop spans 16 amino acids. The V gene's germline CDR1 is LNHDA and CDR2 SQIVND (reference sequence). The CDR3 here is CASSIAARAASGTQYF. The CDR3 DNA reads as TGTGCCAGTAGTATAGCGGCCAGGGCCGCGTCCGGGACCCAGTACTTC.

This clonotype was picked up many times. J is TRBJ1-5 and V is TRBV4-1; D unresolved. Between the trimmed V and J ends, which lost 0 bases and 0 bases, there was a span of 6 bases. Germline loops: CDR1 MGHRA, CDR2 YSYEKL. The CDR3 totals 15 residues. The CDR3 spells CASSQDSHSNQPQHF. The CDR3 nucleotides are TGCGCCAGCAGCCAAGACAGTCATAGCAATCAGCCCCAGCATTTT.

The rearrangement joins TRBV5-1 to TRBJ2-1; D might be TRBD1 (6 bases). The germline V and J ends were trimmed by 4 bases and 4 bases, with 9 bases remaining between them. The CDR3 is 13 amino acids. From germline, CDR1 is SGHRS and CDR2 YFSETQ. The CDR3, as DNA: TGCGCCAGCAGCATCGGACAGTACAATGAGCAGTTCTTC. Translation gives CASSIGQYNEQFF. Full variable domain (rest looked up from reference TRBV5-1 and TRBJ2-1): KAGVTQTPRYLIKTRGQQVTLSCSPISGHRSVSWYQQTPGQGLQFLFEYFSETQRNKGNFPGRFSGRQFSNSRSEMNVSTLELGDSALYLCASSIGQYNEQFFGPGTRLTVL.

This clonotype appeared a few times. The chain's CDR3 is CASSPLGTGYHEQYF. CDR3 nucleotides: TGTGCCAGCAGCCCCCTAGGGACAGGGTACCACGAGCAGTACTTC. The J gene is TRBJ2-7, the V gene TRBV9, with 9 bases fitting TRBD1. The germline V gene encodes CDR1 SGDLS and CDR2 YYNGEE. Trimming removed 4 bases from V and 5 bases from J; junction bases left unmatched: 10. CDR3 length equals 15 residues.

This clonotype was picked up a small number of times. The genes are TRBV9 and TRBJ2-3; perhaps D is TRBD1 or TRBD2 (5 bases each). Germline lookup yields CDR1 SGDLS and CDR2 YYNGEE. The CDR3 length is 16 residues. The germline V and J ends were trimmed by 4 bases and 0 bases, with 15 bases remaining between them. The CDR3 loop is CASSPYGAASTDTQYF. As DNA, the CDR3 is TGTGCCAGCAGCCCGTACGGGGCGGCTAGCACAGATACGCAGTATTTT.

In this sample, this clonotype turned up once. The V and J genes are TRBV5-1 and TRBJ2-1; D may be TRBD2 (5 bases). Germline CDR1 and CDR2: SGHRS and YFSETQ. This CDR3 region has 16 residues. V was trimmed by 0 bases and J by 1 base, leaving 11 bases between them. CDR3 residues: CASSLEPGISYNEQFF. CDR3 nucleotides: TGCGCCAGCAGCTTGGAACCCGGGATTTCCTACAATGAGCAGTTCTTC.

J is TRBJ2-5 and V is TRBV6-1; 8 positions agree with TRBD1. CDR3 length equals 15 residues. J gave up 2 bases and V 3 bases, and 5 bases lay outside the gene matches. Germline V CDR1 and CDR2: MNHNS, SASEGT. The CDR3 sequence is CASSDWTGLQETQYF. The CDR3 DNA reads TGTGCCAGCAGTGATTGGACAGGGTTACAAGAGACCCAGTACTTC.

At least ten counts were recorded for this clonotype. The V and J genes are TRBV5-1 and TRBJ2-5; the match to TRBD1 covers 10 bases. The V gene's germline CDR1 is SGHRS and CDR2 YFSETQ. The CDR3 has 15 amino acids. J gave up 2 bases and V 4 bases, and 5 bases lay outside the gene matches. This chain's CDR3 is CASSGRQGAQETQYF. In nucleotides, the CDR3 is TGCGCCAGCAGCGGGCGACAGGGGGCTCAAGAGACCCAGTACTTC.

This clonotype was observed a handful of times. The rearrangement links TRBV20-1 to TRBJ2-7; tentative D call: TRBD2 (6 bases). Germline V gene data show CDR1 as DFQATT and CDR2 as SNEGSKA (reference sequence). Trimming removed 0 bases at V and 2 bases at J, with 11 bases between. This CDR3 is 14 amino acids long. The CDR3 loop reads CSARDRLAAYEQYF. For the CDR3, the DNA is TGCAGTGCTAGAGATCGTTTAGCGGCCTACGAGCAGTACTTC.

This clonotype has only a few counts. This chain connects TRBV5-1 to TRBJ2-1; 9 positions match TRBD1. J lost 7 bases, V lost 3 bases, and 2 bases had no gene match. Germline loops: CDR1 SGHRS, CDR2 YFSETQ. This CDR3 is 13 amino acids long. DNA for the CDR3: TGCGCCAGCAGCTGGGACAGGGCTAATGAGCAGTTCTTC. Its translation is CASSWDRANEQFF.

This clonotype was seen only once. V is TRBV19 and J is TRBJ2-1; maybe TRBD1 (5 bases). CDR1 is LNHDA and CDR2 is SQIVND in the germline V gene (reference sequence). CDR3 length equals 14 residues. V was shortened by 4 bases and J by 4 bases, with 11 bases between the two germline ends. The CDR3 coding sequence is TGTGCCAGTAGTAGACAGAAATTTTACAATGAGCAGTTCTTC. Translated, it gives CASSRQKFYNEQFF.

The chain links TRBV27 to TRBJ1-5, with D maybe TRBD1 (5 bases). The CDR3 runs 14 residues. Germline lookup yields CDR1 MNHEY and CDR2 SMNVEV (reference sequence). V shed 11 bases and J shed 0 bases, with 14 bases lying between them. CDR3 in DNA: TGTGCCTCTCGGGGGGGATATAGCAATCAGCCCCAGCATTTT. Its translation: CASRGGYSNQPQHF.

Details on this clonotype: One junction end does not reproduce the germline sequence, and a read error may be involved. This chain's CDR3 is CASSQSGLGYGQYF. The CDR3, as DNA: TGCGCCAGCAGCCAGAGCGGGTTGGGCTACGGGCAGTACTTC. The chain couples TRBV4-3 to TRBJ2-7, with D perhaps TRBD2 (6 bases). Looked up from germline, CDR1 is LGHNA and CDR2 is YSLEER. The CDR3 contains 14 residues.

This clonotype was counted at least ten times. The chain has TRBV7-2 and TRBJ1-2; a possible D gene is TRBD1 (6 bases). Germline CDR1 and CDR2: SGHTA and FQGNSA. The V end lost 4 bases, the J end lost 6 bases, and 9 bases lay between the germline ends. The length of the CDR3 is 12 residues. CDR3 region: CASSSRQDGYTF. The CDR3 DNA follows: TGTGCCAGCAGCTCCCGACAGGATGGCTACACCTTC.

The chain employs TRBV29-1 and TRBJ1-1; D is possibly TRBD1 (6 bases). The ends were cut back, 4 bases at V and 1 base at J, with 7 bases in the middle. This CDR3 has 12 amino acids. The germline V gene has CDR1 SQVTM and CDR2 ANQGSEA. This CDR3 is CSVGGQNTEAFF. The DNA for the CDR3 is TGCAGCGTTGGGGGGCAGAACACTGAAGCTTTCTTT.

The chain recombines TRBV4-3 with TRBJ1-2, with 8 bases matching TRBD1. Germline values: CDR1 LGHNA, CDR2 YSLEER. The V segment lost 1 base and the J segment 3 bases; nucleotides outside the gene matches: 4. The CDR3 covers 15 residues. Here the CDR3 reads CASSQAGTGYYGYTF. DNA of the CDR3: TGCGCCAGCAGCCAAGCCGGGACAGGATACTATGGCTACACCTTC.

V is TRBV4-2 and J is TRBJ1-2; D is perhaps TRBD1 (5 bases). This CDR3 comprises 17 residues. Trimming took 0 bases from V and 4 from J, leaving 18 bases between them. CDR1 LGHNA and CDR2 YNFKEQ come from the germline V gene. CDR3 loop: CASSQDWVGGTSYGYTF. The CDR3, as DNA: TGTGCCAGCAGCCAAGATTGGGTGGGGGGTACCAGCTATGGCTACACCTTC.

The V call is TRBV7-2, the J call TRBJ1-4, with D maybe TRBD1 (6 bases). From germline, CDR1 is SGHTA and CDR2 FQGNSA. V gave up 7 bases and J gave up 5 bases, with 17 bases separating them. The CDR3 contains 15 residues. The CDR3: CASNLGGAANEKLFF. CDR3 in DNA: TGTGCCAGCAACCTGGGGGGGGCAGCAAATGAAAAACTGTTTTTT. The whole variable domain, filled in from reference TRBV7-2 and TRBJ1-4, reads GAGVSQSPSNKVTEKGKDVELRCDPISGHTALYWYRQSLGQGLEFLIYFQGNSAPDKSGLPSDRFSAERTGGSVSTLTIQRTQQEDSAVYLCASNLGGAANEKLFFGSGTQLSVL.

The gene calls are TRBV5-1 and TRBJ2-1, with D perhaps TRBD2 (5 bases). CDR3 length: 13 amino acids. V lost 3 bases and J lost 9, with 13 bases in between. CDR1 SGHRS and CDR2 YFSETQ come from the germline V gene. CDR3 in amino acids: CASSSGLDGEQFF. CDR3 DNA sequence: TGCGCCAGCAGCTCAGGACTCGACGGTGAGCAGTTCTTC.

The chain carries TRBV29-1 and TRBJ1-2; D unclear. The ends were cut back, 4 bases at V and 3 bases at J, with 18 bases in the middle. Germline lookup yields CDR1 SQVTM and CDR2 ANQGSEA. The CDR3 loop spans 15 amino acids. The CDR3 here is CSVATSRNTYYGYTF. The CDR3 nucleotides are TGCAGCGTTGCAACAAGCCGCAATACCTACTATGGCTACACCTTC. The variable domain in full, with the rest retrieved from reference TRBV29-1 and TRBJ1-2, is SAVISQKPSRDICQRGTSLTIQCQVDSQVTMMFWYRQQPGQSLTLIATANQGSEATYESGFVIDKFPISRPNLTFSTLTVSNMSPEDSSIYLCSVATSRNTYYGYTFGSGTRLTVV.